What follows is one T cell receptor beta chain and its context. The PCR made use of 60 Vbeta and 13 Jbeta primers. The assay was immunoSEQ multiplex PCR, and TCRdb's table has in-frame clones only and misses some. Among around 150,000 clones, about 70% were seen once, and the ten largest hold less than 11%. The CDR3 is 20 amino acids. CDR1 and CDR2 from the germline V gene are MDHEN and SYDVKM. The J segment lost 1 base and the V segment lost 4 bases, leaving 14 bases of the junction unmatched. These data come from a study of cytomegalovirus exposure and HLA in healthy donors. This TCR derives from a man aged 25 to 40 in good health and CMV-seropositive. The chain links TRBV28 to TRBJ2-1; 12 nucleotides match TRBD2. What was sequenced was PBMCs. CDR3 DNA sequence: TGTGCCAGCAGTTACAGCCCGAGACTAGCGGGAGTAGGGTCCTACAATGAGCAGTTCTTC. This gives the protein CASSYSPRLAGVGSYNEQFF.